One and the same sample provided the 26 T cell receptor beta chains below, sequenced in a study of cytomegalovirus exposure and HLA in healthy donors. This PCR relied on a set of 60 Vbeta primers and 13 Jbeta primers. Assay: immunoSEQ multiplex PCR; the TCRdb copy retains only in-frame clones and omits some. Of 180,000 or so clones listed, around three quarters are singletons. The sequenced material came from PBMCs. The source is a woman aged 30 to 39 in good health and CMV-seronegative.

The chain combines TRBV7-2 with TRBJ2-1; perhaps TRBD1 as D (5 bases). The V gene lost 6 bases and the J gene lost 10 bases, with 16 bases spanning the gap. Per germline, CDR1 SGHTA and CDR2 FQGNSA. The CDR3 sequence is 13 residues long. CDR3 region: CASRRPTGPEQFF. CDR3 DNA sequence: TGTGCCAGCAGACGACCCACAGGACCCGAGCAGTTCTTC.

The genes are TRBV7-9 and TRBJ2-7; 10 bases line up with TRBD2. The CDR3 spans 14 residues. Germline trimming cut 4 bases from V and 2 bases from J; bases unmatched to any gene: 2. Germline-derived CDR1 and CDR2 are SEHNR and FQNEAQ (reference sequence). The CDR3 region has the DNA TGTGCCAGCAGCTCTAGCGGGGGTACCTACGAGCAGTACTTC. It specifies CASSSSGGTYEQYF.

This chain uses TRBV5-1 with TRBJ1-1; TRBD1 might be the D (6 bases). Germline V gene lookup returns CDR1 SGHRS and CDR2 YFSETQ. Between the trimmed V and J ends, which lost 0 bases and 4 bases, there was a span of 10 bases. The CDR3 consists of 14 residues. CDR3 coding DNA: TGCGCCAGCAGCTTGGATGTAGGGGGCACTGAAGCTTTCTTT. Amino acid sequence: CASSLDVGGTEAFF.

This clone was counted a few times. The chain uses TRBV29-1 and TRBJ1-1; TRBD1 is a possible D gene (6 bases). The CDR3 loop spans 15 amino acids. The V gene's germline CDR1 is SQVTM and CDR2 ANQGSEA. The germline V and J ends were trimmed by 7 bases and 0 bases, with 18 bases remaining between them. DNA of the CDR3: TGCAGCGCCGTACCCGGACAGCTTATGAACACTGAAGCTTTCTTT. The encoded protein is CSAVPGQLMNTEAFF.

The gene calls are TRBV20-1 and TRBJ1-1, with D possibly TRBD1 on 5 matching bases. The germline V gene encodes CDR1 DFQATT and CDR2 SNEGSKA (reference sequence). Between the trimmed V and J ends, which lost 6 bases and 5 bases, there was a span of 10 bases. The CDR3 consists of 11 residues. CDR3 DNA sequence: TGCAGTGCAGCAAAGGGGACTGAAGCTTTCTTT. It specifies CSAAKGTEAFF.

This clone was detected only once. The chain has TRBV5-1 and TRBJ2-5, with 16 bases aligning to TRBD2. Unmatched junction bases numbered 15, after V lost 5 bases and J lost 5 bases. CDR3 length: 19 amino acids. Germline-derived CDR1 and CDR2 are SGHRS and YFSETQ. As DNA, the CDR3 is TGCGCCAGCAGAGAGACTCCCGGGACTAGCGGGGGGGCTGGTGAGACCCAGTACTTC. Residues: CASRETPGTSGGAGETQYF.

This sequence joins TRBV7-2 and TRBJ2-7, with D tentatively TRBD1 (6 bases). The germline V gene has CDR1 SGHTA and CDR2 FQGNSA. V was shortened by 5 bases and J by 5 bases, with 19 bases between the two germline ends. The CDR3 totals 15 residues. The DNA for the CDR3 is TGTGCCAGCAGCGTACGACAGGCGCTAAGGGACGAGCAGTACTTC. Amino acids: CASSVRQALRDEQYF.

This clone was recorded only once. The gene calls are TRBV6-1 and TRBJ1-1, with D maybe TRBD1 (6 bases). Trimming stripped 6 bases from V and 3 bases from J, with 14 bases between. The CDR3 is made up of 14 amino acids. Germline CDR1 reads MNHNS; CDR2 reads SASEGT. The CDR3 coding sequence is TGTGCCAGCAGATACAGGGAAGGTGACACTGAAGCTTTCTTT. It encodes CASRYREGDTEAFF.

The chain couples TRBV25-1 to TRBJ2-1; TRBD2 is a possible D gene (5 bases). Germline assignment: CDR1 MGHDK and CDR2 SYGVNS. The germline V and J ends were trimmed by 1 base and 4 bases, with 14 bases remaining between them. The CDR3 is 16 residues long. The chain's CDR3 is CASSESGSSRYNEQFF. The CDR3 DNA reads TGTGCCAGCAGTGAATCTGGGTCTAGCAGGTACAATGAGCAGTTCTTC.

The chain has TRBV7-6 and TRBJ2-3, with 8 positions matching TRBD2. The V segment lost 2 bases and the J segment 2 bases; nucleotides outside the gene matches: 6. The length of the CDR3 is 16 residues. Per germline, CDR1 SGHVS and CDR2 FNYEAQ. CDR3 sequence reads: CASSLKGTRYTDTQYF. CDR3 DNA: TGTGCCAGCAGCTTAAAGGGGACTAGATACACAGATACGCAGTATTTT.

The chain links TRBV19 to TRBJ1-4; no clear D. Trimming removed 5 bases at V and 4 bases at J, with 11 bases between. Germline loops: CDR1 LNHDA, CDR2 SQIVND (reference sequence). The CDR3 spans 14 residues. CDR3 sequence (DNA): TGTGCCAGTAGTCTCCGGGATTATAATGAAAAACTGTTTTTT. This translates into CASSLRDYNEKLFF.

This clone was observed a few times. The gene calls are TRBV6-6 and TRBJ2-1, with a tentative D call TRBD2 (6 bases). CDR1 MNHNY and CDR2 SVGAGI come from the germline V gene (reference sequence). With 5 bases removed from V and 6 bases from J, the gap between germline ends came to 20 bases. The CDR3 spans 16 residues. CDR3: CASSTGGAPLSNEQFF. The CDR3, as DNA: TGTGCCAGCAGTACCGGCGGGGCCCCCCTAAGCAATGAGCAGTTCTTC.

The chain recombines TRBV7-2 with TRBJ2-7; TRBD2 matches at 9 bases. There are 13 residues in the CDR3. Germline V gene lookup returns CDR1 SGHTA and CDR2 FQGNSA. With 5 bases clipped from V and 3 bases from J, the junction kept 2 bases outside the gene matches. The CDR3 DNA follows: TGTGCCAGCAGCCGGACTAGCGACTACGAGCAGTACTTC. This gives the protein CASSRTSDYEQYF.

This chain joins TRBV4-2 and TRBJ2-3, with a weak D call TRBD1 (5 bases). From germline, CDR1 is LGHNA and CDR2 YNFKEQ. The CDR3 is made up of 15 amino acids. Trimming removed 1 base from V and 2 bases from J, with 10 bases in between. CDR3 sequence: CASSQGKGDTDTQYF. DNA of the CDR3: TGTGCCAGCAGCCAAGGGAAAGGGGACACAGATACGCAGTATTTT.

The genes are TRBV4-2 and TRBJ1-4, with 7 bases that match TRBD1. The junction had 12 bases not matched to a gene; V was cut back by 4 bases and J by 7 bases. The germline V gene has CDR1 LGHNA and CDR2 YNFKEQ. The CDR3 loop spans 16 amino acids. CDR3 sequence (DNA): TGTGCCAGCAGCCGAGGACAGGAAGGGGATGGTGAAAAACTGTTTTTT. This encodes CASSRGQEGDGEKLFF.

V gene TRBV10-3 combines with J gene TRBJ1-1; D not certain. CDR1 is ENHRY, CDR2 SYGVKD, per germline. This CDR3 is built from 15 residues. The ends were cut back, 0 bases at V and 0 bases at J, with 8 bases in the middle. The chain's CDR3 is CAISESPGMNTEAFF. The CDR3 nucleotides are TGTGCCATCAGTGAGTCGCCGGGGATGAACACTGAAGCTTTCTTT.

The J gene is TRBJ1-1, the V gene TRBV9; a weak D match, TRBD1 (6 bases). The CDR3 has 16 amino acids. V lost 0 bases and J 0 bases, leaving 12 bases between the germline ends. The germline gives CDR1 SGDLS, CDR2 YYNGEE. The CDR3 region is CASSVGTDLMNTEAFF. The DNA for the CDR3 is TGTGCCAGCAGCGTAGGGACAGATCTCATGAACACTGAAGCTTTCTTT.

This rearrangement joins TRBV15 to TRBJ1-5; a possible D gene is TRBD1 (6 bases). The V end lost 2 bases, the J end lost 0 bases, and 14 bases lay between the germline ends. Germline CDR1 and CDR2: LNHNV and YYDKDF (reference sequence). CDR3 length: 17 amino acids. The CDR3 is CATSRRQGLHSNQPQHF. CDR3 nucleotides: TGTGCCACCAGCAGAAGGCAGGGGCTTCATAGCAATCAGCCCCAGCATTTT.

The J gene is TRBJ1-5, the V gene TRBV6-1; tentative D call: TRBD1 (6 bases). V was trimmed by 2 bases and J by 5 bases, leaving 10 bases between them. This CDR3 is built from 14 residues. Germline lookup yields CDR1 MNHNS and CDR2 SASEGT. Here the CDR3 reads CASSETGTHQPQHF. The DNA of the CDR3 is TGTGCCAGCAGTGAAACAGGGACCCATCAGCCCCAGCATTTT.

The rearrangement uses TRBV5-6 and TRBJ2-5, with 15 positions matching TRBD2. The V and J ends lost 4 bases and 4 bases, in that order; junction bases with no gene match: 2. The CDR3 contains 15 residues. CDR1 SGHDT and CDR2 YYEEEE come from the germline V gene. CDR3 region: CASSRTSGGAETQYF. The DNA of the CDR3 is TGTGCCAGCAGCCGGACTAGCGGGGGGGCAGAGACCCAGTACTTC.

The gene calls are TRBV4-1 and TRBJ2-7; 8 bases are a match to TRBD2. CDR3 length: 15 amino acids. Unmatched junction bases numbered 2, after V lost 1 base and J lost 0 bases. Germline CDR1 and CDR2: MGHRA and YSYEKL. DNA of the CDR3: TGCGCCAGCAGCCAAGTTAGCGGGGACTCCTACGAGCAGTACTTC. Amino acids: CASSQVSGDSYEQYF.

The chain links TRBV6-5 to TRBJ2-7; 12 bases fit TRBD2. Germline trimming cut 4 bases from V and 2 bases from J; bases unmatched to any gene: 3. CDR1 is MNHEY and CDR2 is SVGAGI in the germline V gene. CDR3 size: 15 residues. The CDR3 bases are TGTGCCAGCAGTTCGGGACTAGCGGGCACCTACGAGCAGTACTTC. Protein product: CASSSGLAGTYEQYF.

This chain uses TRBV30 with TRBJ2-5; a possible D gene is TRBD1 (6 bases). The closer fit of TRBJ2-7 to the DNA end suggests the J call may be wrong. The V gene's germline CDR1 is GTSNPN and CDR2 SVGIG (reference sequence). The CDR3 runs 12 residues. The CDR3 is CAYQGTSYEQYF. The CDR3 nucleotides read TGTGCCTATCAGGGGACCTCCTACGAGCAGTACTTC.

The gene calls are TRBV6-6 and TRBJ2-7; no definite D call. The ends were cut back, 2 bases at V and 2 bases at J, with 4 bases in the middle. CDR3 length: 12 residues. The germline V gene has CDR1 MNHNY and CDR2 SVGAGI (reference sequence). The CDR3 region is CASSYGPYEQYF. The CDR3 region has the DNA TGTGCCAGCAGTTACGGGCCCTACGAGCAGTACTTC.

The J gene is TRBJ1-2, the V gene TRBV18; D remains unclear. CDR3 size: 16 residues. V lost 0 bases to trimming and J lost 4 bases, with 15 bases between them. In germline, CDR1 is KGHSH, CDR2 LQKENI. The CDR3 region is CASSPPAGGARYGYTF. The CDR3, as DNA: TGTGCCAGCTCACCACCGGCGGGCGGTGCCCGCTATGGCTACACCTTC.

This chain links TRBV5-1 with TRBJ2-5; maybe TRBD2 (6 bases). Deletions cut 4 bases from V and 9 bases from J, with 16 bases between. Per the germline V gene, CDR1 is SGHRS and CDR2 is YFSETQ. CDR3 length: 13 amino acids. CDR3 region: CASSRTVSGAQYF. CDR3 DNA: TGCGCCAGCAGCAGGACCGTATCGGGGGCCCAGTACTTC.